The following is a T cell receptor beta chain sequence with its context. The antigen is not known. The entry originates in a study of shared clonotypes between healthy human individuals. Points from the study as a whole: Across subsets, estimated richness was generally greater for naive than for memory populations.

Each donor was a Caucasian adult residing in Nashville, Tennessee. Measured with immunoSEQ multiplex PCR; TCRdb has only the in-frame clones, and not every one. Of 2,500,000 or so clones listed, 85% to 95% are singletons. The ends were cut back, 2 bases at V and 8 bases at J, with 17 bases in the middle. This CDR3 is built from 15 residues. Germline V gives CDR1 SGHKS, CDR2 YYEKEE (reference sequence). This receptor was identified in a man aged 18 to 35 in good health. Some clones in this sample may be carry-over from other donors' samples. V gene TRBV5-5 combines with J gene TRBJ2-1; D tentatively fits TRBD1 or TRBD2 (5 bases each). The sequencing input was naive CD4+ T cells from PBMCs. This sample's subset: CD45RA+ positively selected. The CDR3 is CASSFPPTREYEQFF. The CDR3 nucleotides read TGTGCCAGCAGCTTTCCACCGACCAGGGAGTATGAGCAGTTCTTC.